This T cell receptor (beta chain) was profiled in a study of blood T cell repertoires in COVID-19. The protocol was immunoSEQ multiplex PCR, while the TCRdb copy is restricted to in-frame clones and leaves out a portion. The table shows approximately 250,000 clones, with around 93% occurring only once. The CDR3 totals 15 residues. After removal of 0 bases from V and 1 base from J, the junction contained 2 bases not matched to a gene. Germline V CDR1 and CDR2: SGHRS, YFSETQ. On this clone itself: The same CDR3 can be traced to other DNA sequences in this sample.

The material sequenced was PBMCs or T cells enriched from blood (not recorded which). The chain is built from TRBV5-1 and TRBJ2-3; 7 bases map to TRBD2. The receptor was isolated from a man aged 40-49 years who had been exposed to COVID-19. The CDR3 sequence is CASSLVLAGTDTQYF. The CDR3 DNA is TGCGCCAGCAGCTTGGTGCTAGCGGGCACAGATACGCAGTATTTT.